The 8 T cell receptor beta chains presented below share a single source sample, sequenced in a study of shared clonotypes between healthy human individuals. The method was immunoSEQ multiplex PCR; TCRdb's version includes in-frame clones alone and lacks a portion of them. Of hundreds of thousands of clones listed, approximately 79% are singletons. The sample was memory CD4+ T cells sorted from blood. Subset described: CD45RA-negative fraction. The receptors here all came from a woman aged 25 to 39 in good health.

This clone turned up a few times. V gene TRBV7-7 combines with J gene TRBJ2-5; D is perhaps TRBD2 (5 bases). This CDR3 spans 13 amino acids. Germline-derived CDR1 and CDR2 are SSHAT and FNYEAQ (reference sequence). V lost 2 bases and J lost 4, with 8 bases in between. CDR3 loop: CASSLTGGETQYF. Here the CDR3 DNA reads TGTGCCAGCAGCTTAACTGGAGGAGAGACCCAGTACTTC. The full variable domain, with the rest looked up from reference TRBV7-7 and TRBJ2-5, is GAGVSQSPRYKVTKRGQDVTLRCDPISSHATLYWYQQALGQGPEFLTYFNYEAQPDKSGLPSDRFSAERPEGSISTLTIQRTEQRDSAMYRCASSLTGGETQYFGPGTRLLVL.

This clone was seen a single time. The chain carries TRBV5-1 and TRBJ2-7; D could derive from TRBD1 or TRBD2 (5 bases each). The CDR3 totals 14 residues. Germline loops: CDR1 SGHRS, CDR2 YFSETQ. Trimming pared 4 bases from V and 2 bases from J, leaving 13 bases between. The CDR3 loop reads CASSVTGAAYEQYF. The DNA of the CDR3 is TGCGCCAGCAGCGTCACCGGGGCCGCCTACGAGCAGTACTTC.

This clone was detected a few times. This sequence joins TRBV30 and TRBJ2-3; tentative D call: TRBD2 (6 bases). CDR1 and CDR2 (germline): GTSNPN, SVGIG (reference sequence). V dropped 1 base and J dropped 0 bases, with 11 bases sitting between them. The CDR3 covers 15 residues. The CDR3: CAWSGAGTSTDTQYF. In DNA, the CDR3 is TGTGCCTGGAGTGGGGCGGGAACTAGCACAGATACGCAGTATTTT.

J is TRBJ1-5 and V is TRBV19, with TRBD1 matching over 8 bases. The CDR3 extends over 15 amino acids. Germline CDR1 LNHDA, CDR2 SQIVND (reference sequence). The V and J ends lost 6 bases and 7 bases, in that order; junction bases with no gene match: 11. The chain's CDR3 is CASRSGQGGGQPQHF. The CDR3 DNA sequence: TGTGCCAGTAGGTCCGGACAGGGTGGCGGGCAGCCCCAGCATTTT. Full variable domain (outside the CDR3, taken from reference TRBV19 and TRBJ1-5): DGGITQSPKYLFRKEGQNVTLSCEQNLNHDAMYWYRQDPGQGLRLIYYSQIVNDFQKGDIAEGYSVSREKKESFPLTVTSAQKNPTAFYLCASRSGQGGGQPQHFGDGTRLSIL.

This clone was detected only a few times. The gene calls are TRBV11-1 and TRBJ2-1; possible D gene TRBD2, 6 bases. Germline loops: CDR1 SGHAT, CDR2 FQDESV (reference sequence). Trimming cost V 6 bases and J 0 bases, with 12 bases left between them. This CDR3 has 15 amino acids. DNA for the CDR3: TGTGCCAGCAGTCGATCTAGCGACTCCTACAATGAGCAGTTCTTC. This translates into CASSRSSDSYNEQFF.

This rearrangement joins TRBV9 to TRBJ2-4, with D tentatively TRBD1 (6 bases). Germline V gene lookup returns CDR1 SGDLS and CDR2 YYNGEE. CDR3 length: 14 residues. The V and J ends lost 4 bases and 7 bases respectively, with 15 bases between them. CDR3 residues: CASSPTGFPNIQYF. CDR3 sequence (DNA): TGTGCCAGCAGCCCGACAGGTTTTCCGAACATTCAGTACTTC.

The rearrangement links TRBV19 to TRBJ1-1, with unresolved D. CDR1 and CDR2 (germline): LNHDA, SQIVND (reference sequence). V shed 5 bases and J shed 3 bases, with 13 bases lying between them. This CDR3 spans 14 amino acids. The CDR3 DNA is TGTGCCAGTAGTTCAATCGGGCCCGACACTGAAGCTTTCTTT. This codes for CASSSIGPDTEAFF.

The chain employs TRBV10-3 and TRBJ2-7, with 8 nucleotides matching TRBD2. The CDR3 spans 15 residues. Looked up from germline, CDR1 is ENHRY and CDR2 is SYGVKD. V lost 3 bases and J lost 1; bases outside the gene matches: 5. Here the CDR3 DNA reads TGTGCCATCAGTGATGGGACTAGAGCATCCTACGAGCAGTACTTC. Translated: CAISDGTRASYEQYF.